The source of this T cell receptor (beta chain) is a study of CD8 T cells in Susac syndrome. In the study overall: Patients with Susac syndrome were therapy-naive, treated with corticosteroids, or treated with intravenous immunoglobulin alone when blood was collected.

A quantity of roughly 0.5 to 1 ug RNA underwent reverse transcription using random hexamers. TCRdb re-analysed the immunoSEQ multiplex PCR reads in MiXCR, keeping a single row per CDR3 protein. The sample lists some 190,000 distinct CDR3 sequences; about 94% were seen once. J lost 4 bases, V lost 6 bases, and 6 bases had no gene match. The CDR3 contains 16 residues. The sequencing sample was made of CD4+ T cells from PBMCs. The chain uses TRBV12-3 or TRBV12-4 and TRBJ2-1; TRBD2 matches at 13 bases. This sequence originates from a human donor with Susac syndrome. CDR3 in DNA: TGTGCCAGCAGCCTAGGACTAGCGGGGGCATACAATGAGCAGTTCTTC. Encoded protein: CASSLGLAGAYNEQFF.